Listed here are 8 T cell receptor beta chains from one sample, sequenced in a study of T cell repertoires in cytomegalovirus infection. Their antigens remain unidentified. Each CDR3 protein gets one entry after TCRdb re-called the reads with MiXCR. Here the sample spans under 850,000 distinct CDR3 sequences, roughly 33% being singletons. The sample consisted of cultured PBMCs, taken from culture after CMV antigen stimulation. These TCRs come from a human donor in good health (CMV status not recorded). Some clones in this sample may be carry-over from other donors' samples.

This clonotype was detected a few times. The CDR3 region has the DNA TGTGCCAGCTCCAAACAACCACTACAGGGACCAATACACTCTGGGGCCAACGTCCTGACTTTC. It is translated as CASSKQPLQGPIHSGANVLTF. The chain joins TRBV18 to TRBJ2-6, with D possibly being TRBD1 (6 bases). The CDR3 consists of 21 residues. The germline V and J ends were trimmed by 6 bases and 0 bases, with 27 bases remaining between them. Germline CDR1 and CDR2: KGHSH and LQKENI.

The rearrangement links TRBV6-6 to TRBJ1-1, with a tentative D call TRBD1 (6 bases). V lost 6 bases and J 5 bases, leaving 13 bases between the germline ends. This CDR3 comprises 13 residues. Per germline, CDR1 MNHNY and CDR2 SVGAGI (reference sequence). The DNA of the CDR3 is TGTGCCAGCAGCCAAACAGGGAGTACTGAAGCTTTCTTT. Protein sequence: CASSQTGSTEAFF.

This clonotype appeared many times. The V and J genes are TRBV7-9 and TRBJ2-5, with 7 bases that match TRBD1. V was pared by 5 bases and J by 3 bases, with 6 bases of the junction left unmatched. Germline V CDR1 and CDR2: SEHNR, FQNEAQ (reference sequence). The length of the CDR3 is 14 residues. As DNA, the CDR3 is TGTGCCAGCAGCCTACAGGGGAGCAAAGAGACCCAGTACTTC. Protein: CASSLQGSKETQYF.

The chain couples TRBV11-2 to TRBJ2-5, with D possibly being TRBD2 (5 bases). V was trimmed by 1 base and J by 1 base, leaving 16 bases between them. The CDR3 extends over 17 amino acids. Germline V gene data show CDR1 as SGHAT and CDR2 as FQNNGV. The CDR3 loop reads CASSLGLGSPTQETQYF. CDR3 DNA sequence: TGTGCCAGCAGCTTAGGTTTGGGGAGCCCCACCCAAGAGACCCAGTACTTC.

This clonotype was counted a single time. This clone may be a read error of a much larger clone one base away. The chain carries TRBV7-6 and TRBJ2-1; no definite D call. CDR1 is SGHVS and CDR2 is FNYEAQ in the germline V gene. The CDR3 runs 15 residues. The CDR3 sequence: CAGSLLPSSYNEQFF. DNA of the CDR3: TGTGCCGGCAGCTTACTGCCTAGCTCCTACAATGAGCAGTTCTTC.

The gene calls are TRBV28 and TRBJ2-2; D gene uncertain. V was pared by 5 bases and J by 5 bases, with 9 bases between. Germline V gene lookup returns CDR1 MDHEN and CDR2 SYDVKM. CDR3 length: 13 amino acids. Written as DNA, the CDR3 is TGTGCCAGCAGTCGGGTCGGGACCGGGGAGCTGTTTTTT. Protein sequence: CASSRVGTGELFF.

This chain uses TRBV7-2 with TRBJ2-7; D is undetermined. Germline CDR1 and CDR2: SGHTA and FQGNSA. The V and J ends lost 0 bases and 1 base respectively, with 10 bases between them. This CDR3 contains 15 residues. The CDR3 region is CASSLAGSVSYEQYF. In nucleotides, the CDR3 is TGTGCCAGCAGCTTAGCCGGGTCGGTTTCCTACGAGCAGTACTTC.

The gene calls are TRBV5-4 and TRBJ2-7, with D tentatively TRBD2 (6 bases). Germline V gene lookup returns CDR1 SGHNT and CDR2 YYREEE (reference sequence). This CDR3 comprises 14 residues. The V gene lost 4 bases and the J gene lost 3 bases, with 14 bases spanning the gap. CDR3 region: CASSEPGLVYEQYF. The CDR3 DNA reads as TGTGCCAGCAGCGAACCGGGACTCGTCTACGAGCAGTACTTC. The full variable domain, in which reference TRBV5-4 and TRBJ2-7 provide the parts outside the CDR3, is ETGVTQSPTHLIKTRGQQVTLRCSSQSGHNTVSWYQQALGQGPQFIFQYYREEENGRGNFPPRFSGLQFPNYSSELNVNALELDDSALYLCASSEPGLVYEQYFGPGTRLTVT.